This TCR beta chain was recovered during a study of regulatory T cells in long-lasting Graves disease. As for time point: newly diagnosed GD, antithyroid drugs for less than 3 months. Generation of the TCR library employed RNA extracted from PBMCs. This clonotype was picked up many times. The antigen is undetermined. Study conclusions and caveats: Newly diagnosed Graves' patients exceeded persistent ones in TCR diversity. TRBV28, TRBJ1-2 and TRBJ2-5 were favored in persistent disease.

The CDR3 is 15 residues long. The trim removed 6 bases at V and 3 bases at J, leaving 6 bases unmatched. The germline gives CDR1 SNHLY, CDR2 FYNNEI. With iRepertoire HTBI primers and Arm-PCR of CDR3 regions, TCR beta libraries were built. From the multiplex PCR reads, TCRdb called clonotypes with MiXCR, one entry per CDR3 protein. The data contain hundreds of thousands of distinct CDR3 sequences, 16% of them singletons. These data are also associated with another study on T cells in Graves' hyperthyroidism and ophthalmopathy.

The source of this sequence is a man aged 18 to 29 with Graves disease. The sequencing here drew on peripheral blood mononuclear cells (PBMCs), taken at new diagnosis, from a patient treated with antithyroid drugs. The chain couples TRBV2 to TRBJ2-1; 9 nucleotides agree with TRBD2. This chain's CDR3 is CASRQTSGLYNEQFF. In DNA, the CDR3 is TGTGCCAGCAGACAGACTAGCGGACTCTACAATGAGCAGTTCTTC.